A few counts support the clone carrying this T cell receptor (beta chain). This sample was taken from a study of T-cell reconstitution after alpha-beta-depleted transplantation in children. V was cut by 2 bases and J by 13 bases, with 17 bases left in between. The germline CDR1 and CDR2 sequences are SGHTA and FQGNSA. This CDR3 is 14 amino acids long. The library targeted TCRbeta and was prepared with unique molecular identifiers. TCRdb reprocessed the PCR reads via MiXCR and lists one record per CDR3 protein. The table records over 400,000 distinct CDR3 sequences, around two fifths of them present only once.

The source is a girl aged 2-10 years with aplastic anemia, due to receive a stem cell transplant. The rearrangement uses TRBV7-2 and TRBJ1-4; a possible D gene is TRBD1 (5 bases). Sample: PBMCs, taken before TCRalphabeta/CD19-depleted stem cell transplant. CDR3 in amino acids: CASSLRQGWGGLFF. For the CDR3, the DNA is TGTGCCAGCAGCTTACGGCAGGGATGGGGGGGACTGTTTTTT.